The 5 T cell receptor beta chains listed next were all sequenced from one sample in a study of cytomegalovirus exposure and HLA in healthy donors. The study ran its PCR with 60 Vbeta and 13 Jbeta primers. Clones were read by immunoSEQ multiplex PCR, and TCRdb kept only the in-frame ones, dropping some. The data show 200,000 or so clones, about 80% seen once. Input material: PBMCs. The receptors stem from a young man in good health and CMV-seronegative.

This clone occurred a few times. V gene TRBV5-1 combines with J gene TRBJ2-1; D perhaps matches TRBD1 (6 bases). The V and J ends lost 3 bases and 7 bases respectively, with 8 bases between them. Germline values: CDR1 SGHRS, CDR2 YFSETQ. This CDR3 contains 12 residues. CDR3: CASSWTVNEQFF. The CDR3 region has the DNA TGCGCCAGCAGCTGGACAGTTAATGAGCAGTTCTTC. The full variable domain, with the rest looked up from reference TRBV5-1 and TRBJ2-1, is KAGVTQTPRYLIKTRGQQVTLSCSPISGHRSVSWYQQTPGQGLQFLFEYFSETQRNKGNFPGRFSGRQFSNSRSEMNVSTLELGDSALYLCASSWTVNEQFFGPGTRLTVL.

The CDR3 DNA reads as TGTGCCAGCAGCCTTCTCCCCGCAGGGGATGGCAATCAGCCCCAGCATTTT. It encodes CASSLLPAGDGNQPQHF. The chain carries TRBV27 and TRBJ1-5, with TRBD1 as a possible D gene (6 bases). CDR3 length: 17 residues. Trimming left V 6 bases short and J 2 bases short, with 20 bases between. Germline CDR1 MNHEY, CDR2 SMNVEV (reference sequence).

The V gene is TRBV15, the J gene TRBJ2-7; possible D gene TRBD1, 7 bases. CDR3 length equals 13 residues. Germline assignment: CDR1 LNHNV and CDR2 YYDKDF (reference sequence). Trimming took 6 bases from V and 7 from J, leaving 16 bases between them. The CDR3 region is CATSPGGPREQYF. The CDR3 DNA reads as TGTGCCACCAGTCCAGGGGGGCCGAGGGAGCAGTACTTC.

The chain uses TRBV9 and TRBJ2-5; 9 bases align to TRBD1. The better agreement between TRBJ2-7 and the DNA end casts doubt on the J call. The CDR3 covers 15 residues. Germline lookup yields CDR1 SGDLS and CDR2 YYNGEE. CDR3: CASSPRDRDTYEQYF. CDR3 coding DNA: TGTGCCAGCAGCCCACGGGACAGGGATACCTACGAGCAGTACTTC.

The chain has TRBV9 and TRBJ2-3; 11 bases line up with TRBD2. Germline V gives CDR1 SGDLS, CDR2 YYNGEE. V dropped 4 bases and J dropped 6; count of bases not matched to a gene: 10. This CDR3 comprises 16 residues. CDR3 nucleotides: TGTGCCAGCAGCCCCGGACTAGCGGGTTCCCAGGATACGCAGTATTTT. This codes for CASSPGLAGSQDTQYF. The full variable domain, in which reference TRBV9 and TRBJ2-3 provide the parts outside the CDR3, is DSGVTQTPKHLITATGQRVTLRCSPRSGDLSVYWYQQSLDQGLQFLIQYYNGEERAKGNILERFSAQQFPDLHSELNLSSLELGDSALYFCASSPGLAGSQDTQYFGPGTRLTVL.